This TCR beta chain was recovered during a study of immune evolution from preneoplasia to lung adenocarcinoma. Profiled with immunoSEQ multiplex PCR; TCRdb holds only in-frame clones, not every one. The table has 2,500 to 3,500 clones, approximately 83% seen once. Trimming took 3 bases from V and 4 from J, leaving 15 bases between them. This CDR3 is built from 14 residues. CDR1 GTSNPN and CDR2 SVGIG come from the germline V gene (reference sequence). The chain is built from TRBV30 and TRBJ1-2; D might be TRBD1 (5 bases). Sequenced material: FFPE adjacent normal lung tissue. The TCR originated in a person aged 70 to 85 with lung adenocarcinoma. The CDR3 DNA is TGTGCCTGGAGCCCGATCGAGGACACCTATGGCTACACCTTC. Protein sequence: CAWSPIEDTYGYTF.